This is a list of T cell receptor beta chains from one sample in a study of beta chain features in type 1 diabetes. Generated by immunoSEQ multiplex PCR, the TCRdb table keeps only in-frame clones and is missing some. The sample yields 130,000 or so clones, around 15% seen once. The sequenced sample was central memory CD4+ T cells from blood. These receptor sequences come from a man under 40 with type 1 diabetes. Each CDR3 is given with its conserved first and last residue.

V gene	J gene	CDR3 protein
TRBV9	TRBJ1-2	CASRRAGGNYGYTF
TRBV30	TRBJ2-1	CAWSWTSGAIEQFF
TRBV9	TRBJ2-5	CASSGGVTDQETQYF
TRBV7-2	TRBJ1-1	CASSLIRVNTEAFF
TRBV30	TRBJ1-5	CAWSGLGGNQPQHF
TRBV5-1	TRBJ2-1	CASSLSLAGPSEQFF
TRBV27	TRBJ2-7	CASRKSGTETYEQYF
TRBV2	TRBJ2-5	CASSDSPGLPGGTQYF
TRBV27	TRBJ1-4	CASSFNGQGSVTEKLFF
TRBV5-1	TRBJ1-4	CASSSGATNEKLFF
TRBV29-1	TRBJ2-1	CSVREGDGYQFF
TRBV25-1	TRBJ1-6	CASSEHSSYNSPLHF
TRBV5-6	TRBJ2-5	CASSALPGLSLAETQYF
TRBV30	TRBJ2-2	CAWMTSGGTTGELFF
TRBV7-2	TRBJ2-1	CASSLGLRELNEQFF
TRBV4-1	TRBJ2-7	CASSQDPGQSSYEQYF
TRBV9	TRBJ2-5	CASSPRLSSGQETQYF
TRBV18	TRBJ2-7	CASSPQQGSYEQYF
TRBV6-5	TRBJ1-6	CASSSKPPWDSPLHF
TRBV7-2	TRBJ2-1	CASSYRTGGNEQFF
TRBV9	TRBJ2-1	CASSAGTDYNEQFF
TRBV29-1	TRBJ2-3	CSARTLSTDTQYF
TRBV10-3	TRBJ2-1	CAISGTGTGGEKFF
TRBV29-1	TRBJ2-3	CSVPGDFTDTQYF
TRBV14	TRBJ2-2	CASSQDLGQINTGELFF
TRBV7-2	TRBJ2-6	CASTFTGTGCSGANVLTF
TRBV30	TRBJ1-5	CAWAPGQGNQPQHF
TRBV19	TRBJ1-4	CASSGYRDEKLFF
TRBV5-6	TRBJ2-3	CASSYSGTGPTDTQYF
TRBV11-1	TRBJ2-3	CASSLGSSRTDTQYF
TRBV7-2	TRBJ1-1	CASSFNPRNTEAFF
TRBV5-4	TRBJ2-3	CASSLYPGDTQYF
TRBV6-6	TRBJ2-3	CASSYLDTQYF
TRBV4-1	TRBJ1-3	CASSPPTGTGNTIYF
TRBV5-4	TRBJ2-1	CASGGRDNEQFF
TRBV27	TRBJ2-3	CASSPSAELAGGYDTQYF
TRBV5-1	TRBJ2-1	CASSLGTGEHNEQFF
TRBV5-4	TRBJ2-3	CASSATSHSDTQYF
TRBV6-5	TRBJ1-2	CASSYRPNSYGYTF
TRBV30	TRBJ1-6	CALRQGTPLHF